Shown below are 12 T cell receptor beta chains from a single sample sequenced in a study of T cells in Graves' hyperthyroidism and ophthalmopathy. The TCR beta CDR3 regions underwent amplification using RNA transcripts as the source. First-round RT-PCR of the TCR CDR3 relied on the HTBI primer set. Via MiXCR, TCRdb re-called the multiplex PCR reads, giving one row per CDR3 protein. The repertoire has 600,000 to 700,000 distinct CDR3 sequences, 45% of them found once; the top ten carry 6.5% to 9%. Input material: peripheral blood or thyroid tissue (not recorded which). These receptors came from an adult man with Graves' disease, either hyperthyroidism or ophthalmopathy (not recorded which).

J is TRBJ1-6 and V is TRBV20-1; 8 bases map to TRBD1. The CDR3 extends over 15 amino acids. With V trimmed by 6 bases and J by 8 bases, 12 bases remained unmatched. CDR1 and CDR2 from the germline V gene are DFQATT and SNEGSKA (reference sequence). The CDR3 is CSAKRQGAMDSPLHF. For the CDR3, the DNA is TGCAGTGCAAAGCGGCAGGGGGCGATGGATTCACCCCTCCACTTT.

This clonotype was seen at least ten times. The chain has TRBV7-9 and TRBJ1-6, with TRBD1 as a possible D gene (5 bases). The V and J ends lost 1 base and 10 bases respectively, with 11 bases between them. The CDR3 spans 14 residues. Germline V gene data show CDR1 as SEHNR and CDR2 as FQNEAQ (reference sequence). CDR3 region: CASSLEAGRSPLHF. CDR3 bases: TGTGCCAGCAGCTTAGAAGCAGGGCGGTCACCCCTCCACTTT.

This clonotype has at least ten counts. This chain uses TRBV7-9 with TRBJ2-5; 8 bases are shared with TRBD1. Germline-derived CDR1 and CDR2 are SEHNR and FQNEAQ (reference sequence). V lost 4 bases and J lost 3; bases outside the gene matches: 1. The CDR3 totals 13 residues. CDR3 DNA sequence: TGTGCCAGCAGCTGGACAGGGAAAGAGACCCAGTACTTC. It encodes CASSWTGKETQYF.

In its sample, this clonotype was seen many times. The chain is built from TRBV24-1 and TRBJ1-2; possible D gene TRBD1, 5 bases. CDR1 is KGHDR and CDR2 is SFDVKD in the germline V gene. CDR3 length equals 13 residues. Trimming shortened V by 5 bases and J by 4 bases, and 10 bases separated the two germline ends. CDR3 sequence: CATSAGGGYGYTF. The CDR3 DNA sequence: TGTGCCACCAGTGCTGGGGGAGGCTATGGCTACACCTTC.

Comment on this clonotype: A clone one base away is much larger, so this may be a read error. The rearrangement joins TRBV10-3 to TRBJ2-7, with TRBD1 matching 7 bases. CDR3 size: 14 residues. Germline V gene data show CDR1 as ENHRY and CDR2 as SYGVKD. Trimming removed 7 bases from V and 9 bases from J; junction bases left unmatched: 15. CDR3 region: CAITRDRTNLGQYF. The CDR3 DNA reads TGTGCCATCACCCGGGACAGAACTAATCTCGGGCAGTACTTC.

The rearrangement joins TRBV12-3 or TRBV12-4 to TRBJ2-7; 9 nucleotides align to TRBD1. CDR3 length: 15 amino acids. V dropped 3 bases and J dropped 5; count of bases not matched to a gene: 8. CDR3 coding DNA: TGTGCCAGCAGTTTGTTTCGACAGGGGGGCCACGAGCAGTACTTC. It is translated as CASSLFRQGGHEQYF.

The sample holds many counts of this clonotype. CDR3 nucleotide sequence: TGTGCCAGCAGCTTACCCGACAGGCCGGCAGAGACCCAGTACTTC. Its translation: CASSLPDRPAETQYF. The chain is built from TRBV7-9 and TRBJ2-5; D possibly corresponds to TRBD1 (6 bases). V was pared by 2 bases and J by 4 bases, with 14 bases between. CDR1 is SEHNR, CDR2 FQNEAQ, per germline (reference sequence). This CDR3 has 15 residues.

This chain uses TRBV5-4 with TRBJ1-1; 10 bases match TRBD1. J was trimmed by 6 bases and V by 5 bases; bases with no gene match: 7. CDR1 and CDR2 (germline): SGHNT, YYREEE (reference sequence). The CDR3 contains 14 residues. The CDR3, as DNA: TGTGCCAGCAGAGCAGGGGACAGGGGTTCTGAAGCTTTCTTT. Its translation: CASRAGDRGSEAFF. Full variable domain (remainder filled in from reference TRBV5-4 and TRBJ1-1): ETGVTQSPTHLIKTRGQQVTLRCSSQSGHNTVSWYQQALGQGPQFIFQYYREEENGRGNFPPRFSGLQFPNYSSELNVNALELDDSALYLCASRAGDRGSEAFFGQGTRLTVV.

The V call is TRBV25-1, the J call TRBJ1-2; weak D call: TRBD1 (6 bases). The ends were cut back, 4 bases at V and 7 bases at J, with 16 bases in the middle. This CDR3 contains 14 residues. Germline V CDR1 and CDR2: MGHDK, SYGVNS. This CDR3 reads CASSASRRGLGYTF. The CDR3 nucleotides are TGTGCCAGCAGTGCTAGCAGACGGGGGCTTGGCTACACCTTC.

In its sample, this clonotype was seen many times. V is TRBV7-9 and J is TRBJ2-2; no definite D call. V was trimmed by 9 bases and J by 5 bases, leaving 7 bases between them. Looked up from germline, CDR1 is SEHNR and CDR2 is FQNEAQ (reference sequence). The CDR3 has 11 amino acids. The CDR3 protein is CASDITGELFF. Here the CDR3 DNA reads TGTGCCAGTGACATAACCGGGGAGCTGTTTTTT.

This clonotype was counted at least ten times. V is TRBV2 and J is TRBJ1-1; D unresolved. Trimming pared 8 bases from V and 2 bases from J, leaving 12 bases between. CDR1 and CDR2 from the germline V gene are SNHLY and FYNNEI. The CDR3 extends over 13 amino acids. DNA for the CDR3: TGTGCCAGCCGCTCCGAGGCTAACACTGAAGCTTTCTTT. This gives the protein CASRSEANTEAFF.

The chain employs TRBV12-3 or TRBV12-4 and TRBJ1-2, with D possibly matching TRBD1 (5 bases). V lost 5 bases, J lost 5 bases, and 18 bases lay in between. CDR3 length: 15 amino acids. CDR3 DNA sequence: TGTGCCAGCAGTGGGAGGGGAGGTTTTGGTTATGGCTACACCTTC. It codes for CASSGRGGFGYGYTF.